This T cell receptor (beta chain) originates from a study of T cells expressing NK-cell markers. On the study more broadly: The study drew TCR beta repertoires from sorted CD3+CD56+NKG2C+, CD3+CD56+NKG2C- and CD3+CD56-NKG2C+ T cells. Study observations and caveats: Dominant NKG2C+ clonotypes were found to form roughly 1.0-7.0% of CD8+ T cells in six donors.

This CDR3 region has 16 residues. The germline CDR1 and CDR2 sequences are SEHNR and FQNEAQ (reference sequence). UMI-tagged 5'RACE template switching yielded the TCR beta cDNA. TCRdb re-called the 5' RACE reads; every CDR3 protein appears as one record, without DNA. This sample contains 550,000 to 600,000 distinct CDR3 sequences. On this clonotype: Its antigen is not identified.

The sequence derives from a man younger than 35 in good health. Input material: blood T cells: a sorted CD56 or NKG2C T cell subset, CD4+ or CD8+ T cells, or bulk PBMC T cells (not recorded which). V is TRBV7-9 and J is TRBJ2-1; TCRdb picks TRBD2, but there is no DNA to check that call. The CDR3 reads CASSSWTSGSRDEQFF.